This TCR beta chain was obtained from a study of CD8 T cells in Susac syndrome. This CDR3 contains 15 residues. Germline V lookup: CDR1 MNHEY, CDR2 SMNVEV (reference sequence). Trimming removed 2 bases from V and 6 bases from J, with 14 bases in between. The study sequenced TCR beta in blood CD8+ and CD4+ T cells. Relapsing-remitting disease, either stable or active, was present in the multiple sclerosis controls, who were treatment-naive patients. An input of roughly 0.5 to 1 ug of RNA was subjected to reverse transcription using random hexamers. The TCR beta CDR3 was amplified by immunoSEQ multiplex PCR across 54 Vbeta, 13 Jbeta. MiXCR was run by TCRdb on the immunoSEQ multiplex PCR reads, yielding one entry per CDR3 protein. The top ten hold 0.085% to 0.095% of the sample, which has some 220,000 distinct CDR3 sequences, 95% seen once.

This TCR came from a human donor with multiple sclerosis. Sequenced material: CD4+ T cells from PBMCs. This chain links TRBV27 with TRBJ1-5, with TRBD1 as a possible D gene (6 bases). CDR3 nucleotide sequence: TGTGCCAGCAGTTTACGTTCGGGGGGGCGTCAGCCCCAGCATTTT. Amino acids: CASSLRSGGRQPQHF.